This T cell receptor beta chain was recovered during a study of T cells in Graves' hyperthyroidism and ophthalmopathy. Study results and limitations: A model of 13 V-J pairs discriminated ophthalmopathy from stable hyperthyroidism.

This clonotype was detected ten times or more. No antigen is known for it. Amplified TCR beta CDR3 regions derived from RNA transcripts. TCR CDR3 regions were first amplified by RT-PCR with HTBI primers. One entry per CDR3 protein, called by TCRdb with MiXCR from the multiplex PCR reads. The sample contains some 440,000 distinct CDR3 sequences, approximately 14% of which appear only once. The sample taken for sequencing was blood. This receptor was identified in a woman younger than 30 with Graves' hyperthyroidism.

The CDR3 sequence is CASSQFREKLFF. The CDR3 nucleotides read TGTGCCAGCAGCCAATTCCGTGAAAAACTGTTTTTT. This chain joins TRBV3-1 and TRBJ1-4; D is undetermined. V gave up 2 bases and J gave up 7 bases, with 5 bases separating them. The CDR3 consists of 12 residues. The V gene's germline CDR1 is LGHDT and CDR2 YNNKEL (reference sequence).